These T cell receptor beta chains were read from a single sample in a study of graft-versus-host responses after intestinal transplantation. TCRdb's table, derived via immunoSEQ multiplex PCR, lists solely in-frame clones and lacks some. The sample consists of tens of thousands of clones, 70% to 90% of them appearing once. Their recognized antigens are unknown. Sequences were derived from unstimulated CD4+ T cells sorted from spleen or lymph node cells, sampled before intestinal transplant. These receptors originate from a human donor who received an intestinal transplant. CDR3s include the opening cysteine and the closing phenylalanine or tryptophan. A D gene is named only where the DNA matches it firmly. Not every row has a clone size; where given, it reads once, few, many or a size class.

V gene: TRBV12-2
J gene: TRBJ1-1
CDR3 length: 14
clone size: few
D gene: NA
CDR3 protein: CASRLAGRAGEAFF
CDR3 DNA: TGTGCAAGTCGCTTAGCGGGGAGGGCAGGGGAAGCTTTCTTT

V gene: TRBV9
J gene: TRBJ2-5
CDR3 length: 15
clone size: NA
D gene: NA
CDR3 protein: CASSVGQRPQETQYF
CDR3 DNA: TGTGCCAGCAGCGTAGGACAGCGCCCTCAAGAGACCCAGTACTTC

V gene: TRBV5-8
J gene: TRBJ2-1
CDR3 length: 16
clone size: NA
D gene: TRBD2
CDR3 protein: CASSLAGDYTTREQFF
CDR3 DNA: TGTGCCAGCAGCTTGGCCGGGGACTATACAACGCGTGAGCAGTTCTTC

V gene: TRBV18
J gene: TRBJ2-2
CDR3 length: 15
clone size: NA
D gene: NA
CDR3 protein: CASSQGTGRIGELFF
CDR3 DNA: TGTGCCAGCTCACAAGGAACAGGGAGAATCGGGGAGCTGTTTTTT

V gene: TRBV4-2
J gene: TRBJ2-7
CDR3 length: 15
clone size: NA
D gene: TRBD2
CDR3 protein: CASSQVAGEYYEQYF
CDR3 DNA: TGTGCCAGCAGCCAAGTAGCGGGGGAGTACTACGAGCAGTACTTC

V gene: TRBV5-6
J gene: TRBJ2-7
CDR3 length: 17
clone size: NA
D gene: TRBD1
CDR3 protein: CASSPRDGTGPSYEQYF
CDR3 DNA: TGTGCCAGCAGCCCCCGCGATGGGACAGGGCCCTCCTACGAGCAGTACTTC

V gene: TRBV18
J gene: TRBJ2-7
CDR3 length: 15
clone size: NA
D gene: NA
CDR3 protein: CASSPESGHSREQYF
CDR3 DNA: TGTGCCAGCTCACCCGAATCAGGACACTCGAGGGAGCAGTACTTC

V gene: TRBV23-1
J gene: TRBJ2-7
CDR3 length: 15
clone size: once
D gene: TRBD1
CDR3 protein: CASSPPRTGGYEQYF
CDR3 DNA: TGCGCCAGCAGTCCACCCCGGACAGGGGGCTACGAGCAGTACTTC

V gene: TRBV28
J gene: TRBJ1-1
CDR3 length: 12
clone size: NA
D gene: NA
CDR3 protein: CASRPQGTEAFF
CDR3 DNA: TGTGCCAGCAGACCGCAGGGCACTGAAGCTTTCTTT

V gene: TRBV19
J gene: TRBJ2-7
CDR3 length: 16
clone size: NA
D gene: TRBD2
CDR3 protein: CASSPPGTSGVYEQYF
CDR3 DNA: TGTGCCAGTAGTCCACCAGGGACTAGCGGGGTCTACGAGCAGTACTTC

V gene: TRBV6-1
J gene: TRBJ2-3
CDR3 length: 14
clone size: NA
D gene: NA
CDR3 protein: CASSERTATDTQYF
CDR3 DNA: TGTGCCAGCAGTGAGAGGACAGCCACAGATACGCAGTATTTT

V gene: TRBV11-2
J gene: TRBJ2-1
CDR3 length: 14
clone size: NA
D gene: NA
CDR3 protein: CASSSRVAGNEQFF
CDR3 DNA: TGTGCCAGCAGCTCCAGGGTTGCGGGGAATGAGCAGTTCTTC

V gene: TRBV10-1
J gene: TRBJ2-3
CDR3 length: 14
clone size: NA
D gene: NA
CDR3 protein: CASSESGGKDTQYF
CDR3 DNA: TGCGCCAGCAGTGAGTCGGGGGGAAAAGATACGCAGTATTTT